Presented here are 17 T cell receptor beta chains from one specimen sequenced in a study of blood T cell repertoires in COVID-19. Here immunoSEQ multiplex PCR was the method, and the copy in TCRdb shows in-frame clones only, minus some. The sample has 140,000 or so clones, 80% seen once. Specimen: peripheral blood. These receptor sequences come from a woman between 50 and 59 years old with acute or convalescent COVID-19.

The chain recombines TRBV6-2 or TRBV6-3 with TRBJ2-3, with TRBD2 matching 9 bases. CDR3 length equals 18 residues. CDR1 and CDR2 (germline): MNHEY, SVGEGT. J lost 5 bases, V lost 2 bases, and 14 bases had no gene match. The CDR3 DNA follows: TGTGCCAGCAGTTACCCCCGAGGGCGGGGGGGCCAGATAGATACGCAGTATTTT. Amino acids: CASSYPRGRGGQIDTQYF.

This CDR3 reads CATPPGEGGNQPQHF. The CDR3 DNA is TGTGCCACCCCACCAGGAGAGGGGGGCAATCAGCCCCAGCATTTT. V usage is TRBV24-1 and J usage is TRBJ1-5, with a possible D match to TRBD1 (6 bases). This CDR3 is built from 15 residues. V was clipped by 9 bases and J by 2 bases, with 16 bases between them. Germline CDR1 KGHDR, CDR2 SFDVKD.

The chain recombines TRBV19 with TRBJ1-2; TRBD1 might be the D (5 bases). The V end lost 3 bases, the J end lost 14 bases, and 22 bases lay between the germline ends. Germline CDR1 and CDR2: LNHDA and SQIVND (reference sequence). The CDR3 loop spans 14 amino acids. CDR3 in DNA: TGTGCCAGTAGTATCCGTCCGGACATCCCCCATGGGACCTTC. Protein sequence: CASSIRPDIPHGTF.

The chain is built from TRBV5-1 and TRBJ2-7; a possible D gene is TRBD1 (6 bases). The CDR3 contains 14 residues. The germline CDR1 and CDR2 sequences are SGHRS and YFSETQ. V gave up 0 bases and J gave up 5 bases, with 12 bases separating them. This CDR3 reads CASSLGDRNHEQYF. DNA of the CDR3: TGCGCCAGCAGCTTGGGTGACAGGAACCACGAGCAGTACTTC.

The chain combines TRBV29-1 with TRBJ2-3; a weak D match, TRBD2 (7 bases). Germline CDR1 reads SQVTM; CDR2 reads ANQGSEA. This CDR3 is built from 14 residues. Trimming took 3 bases from V and 3 from J, leaving 13 bases between them. The CDR3 DNA reads TGCAGCGTTGAGGGGGCTAGCGGTACAGATACGCAGTATTTT. It specifies CSVEGASGTDTQYF.

The rearrangement joins TRBV6-5 to TRBJ1-2; 7 bases are shared with TRBD1. Germline values: CDR1 MNHEY, CDR2 SVGAGI. The CDR3 has 15 residues. V was pared by 6 bases and J by 3 bases, with 10 bases of the junction left unmatched. CDR3 nucleotide sequence: TGTGCCAGCAGAGCAATACAGGGGATCGACTATGGCTACACCTTC. It codes for CASRAIQGIDYGYTF.

The V and J genes are TRBV6-6 and TRBJ1-1, with a possible D match to TRBD1 (6 bases). The CDR3 extends over 13 amino acids. Trimming took off 8 bases at V and 5 bases at J, with 15 bases between the two ends. Germline CDR1 MNHNY, CDR2 SVGAGI (reference sequence). The CDR3 DNA follows: TGTGCCAGCGACGGGACAAAGATGACTGAAGCTTTCTTT. Protein: CASDGTKMTEAFF.

J is TRBJ2-4 and V is TRBV19, with a weak D call TRBD1 (6 bases). This CDR3 is 17 amino acids long. Trimming took 1 base from V and 2 from J, leaving 15 bases between them. CDR1 and CDR2 (germline): LNHDA, SQIVND (reference sequence). CDR3 coding DNA: TGTGCCAGTAGTATAGGTCAGGGGCTATCTCCCAAAAACATTCAGTACTTC. Its translation: CASSIGQGLSPKNIQYF.

The chain recombines TRBV7-9 with TRBJ1-3; D not resolved. CDR1 SEHNR and CDR2 FQNEAQ come from the germline V gene (reference sequence). V lost 3 bases, J lost 5 bases, and 11 bases lay in between. The CDR3 extends over 14 amino acids. The CDR3 sequence is CASSLTQDRNTIYF. CDR3 nucleotide sequence: TGTGCCAGCAGCTTGACACAAGATCGAAACACCATATATTTT. The full variable domain, with the rest looked up from reference TRBV7-9 and TRBJ1-3, is DTGVSQNPRHKITKRGQNVTFRCDPISEHNRLYWYRQTLGQGPEFLTYFQNEAQLEKSRLLSDRFSAERPKGSFSTLEIQRTEQGDSAMYLCASSLTQDRNTIYFGEGSWLTVV.

The chain employs TRBV18 and TRBJ1-4; weak D call: TRBD1 (6 bases). Germline values: CDR1 KGHSH, CDR2 LQKENI. CDR3 size: 14 residues. Trimming cost V 7 bases and J 8 bases, with 17 bases left between them. CDR3 nucleotide sequence: TGTGCCAGCTTGCAACAGGGTATTCAGGAAAAACTGTTTTTT. Residues: CASLQQGIQEKLFF.

A few counts support this clone. The chain combines TRBV6-2 or TRBV6-3 with TRBJ1-4; D unresolved. The CDR3 loop spans 13 amino acids. The germline V gene encodes CDR1 MNHEY and CDR2 SVGEGT. The V gene lost 3 bases and the J gene lost 8 bases, with 10 bases spanning the gap. The CDR3 loop is CASSYGAGEKLFF. The DNA of the CDR3 is TGTGCCAGCAGTTATGGTGCGGGGGAAAAACTGTTTTTT.

The chain has TRBV29-1 and TRBJ1-1, with unresolved D. The CDR3 runs 14 residues. CDR1 is SQVTM and CDR2 is ANQGSEA in the germline V gene. V lost 7 bases and J 0 bases, leaving 15 bases between the germline ends. The CDR3 loop reads CSALGGSMNTEAFF. CDR3 nucleotide sequence: TGCAGCGCTTTAGGAGGGAGCATGAACACTGAAGCTTTCTTT.

V is TRBV7-7 and J is TRBJ2-1, with TRBD2 as a possible D gene (7 bases). The germline V gene has CDR1 SSHAT and CDR2 FNYEAQ (reference sequence). This CDR3 contains 13 residues. V was cut by 6 bases and J by 9 bases, with 15 bases left in between. The CDR3 spells CASSSAGAGEQFF. The DNA of the CDR3 is TGTGCCAGCAGTTCCGCGGGGGCCGGTGAGCAGTTCTTC.

This sequence joins TRBV6-2 or TRBV6-3 and TRBJ1-5; D is unclear. The CDR3 has 13 amino acids. Between the trimmed V and J ends, which lost 1 base and 6 bases, there was a span of 7 bases. Per germline, CDR1 MNHEY and CDR2 SVGEGT. For the CDR3, the DNA is TGTGCCAGCAGTTACTTGGAGTTTCAGCCCCAGCATTTT. Translation gives CASSYLEFQPQHF.

The chain uses TRBV7-2 and TRBJ2-5, with 13 bases aligning to TRBD2. The CDR3 is made up of 15 amino acids. Germline CDR1 and CDR2: SGHTA and FQGNSA. Trimming at V came to 7 bases and at J to 4 bases, leaving 6 bases not matched to a gene. DNA of the CDR3: TGTGCCAGCAAACTAGCGGGGGGGCAAACAGAGACCCAGTACTTC. This gives the protein CASKLAGGQTETQYF.

The chain is built from TRBV7-2 and TRBJ1-5; D is undetermined. Trimming removed 1 base from V and 9 bases from J, with 7 bases in between. The CDR3 has 12 residues. Germline V gene lookup returns CDR1 SGHTA and CDR2 FQGNSA. The CDR3 bases are TGTGCCAGCAGCTTAGTCGGCGGGCCCCAGCATTTT. Its translation: CASSLVGGPQHF.

The chain recombines TRBV7-8 with TRBJ1-2; no definite D call. Deletions cut 5 bases from V and 1 base from J, with 11 bases between. The CDR3 extends over 14 amino acids. The germline gives CDR1 SGHVS, CDR2 FQNEAQ. The CDR3 protein is CASSPTVDNYGYTF. The CDR3 DNA reads TGTGCCAGCAGCCCAACAGTGGATAACTATGGCTACACCTTC. Variable domain in full (rest from reference TRBV7-8 and TRBJ1-2): GAGVSQSPRYKVAKRGQDVALRCDPISGHVSLFWYQQALGQGPEFLTYFQNEAQLDKSGLPSDRFFAERPEGSVSTLKIQRTQQEDSAVYLCASSPTVDNYGYTFGSGTRLTVV.